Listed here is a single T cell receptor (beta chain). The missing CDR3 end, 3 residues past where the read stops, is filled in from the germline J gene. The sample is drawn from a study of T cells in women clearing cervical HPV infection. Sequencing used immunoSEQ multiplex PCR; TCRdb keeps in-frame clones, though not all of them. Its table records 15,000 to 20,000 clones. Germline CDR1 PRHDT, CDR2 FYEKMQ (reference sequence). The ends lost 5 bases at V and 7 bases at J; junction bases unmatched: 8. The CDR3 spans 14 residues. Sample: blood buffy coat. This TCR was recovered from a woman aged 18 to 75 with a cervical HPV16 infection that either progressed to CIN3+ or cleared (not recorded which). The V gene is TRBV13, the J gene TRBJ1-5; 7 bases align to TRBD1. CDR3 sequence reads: CASSRQGIGQPQHF. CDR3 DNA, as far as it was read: TGTGCCAGCAGCCGACAGGGTATAGGCCAGCCC.